This T cell receptor (beta chain) was sequenced for a study of cytomegalovirus exposure and HLA in healthy donors. General study points: An analysis that came later showed most CMV-associated TCR beta chains appearing HLA-restricted. A further, later analysis showed that HLA-associated TCR beta chains (compared with equally common others) were more clonally expanded. Previous analysis showed most TCR beta V segments were productive about 87% or about 30% of the time.

Note on this clone: The target antigen is unknown.

This CDR3 is built from 12 residues. V was clipped by 4 bases and J by 3 bases, with 5 bases between them. Germline CDR1 KGHSH, CDR2 LQKENI. This PCR relied on a set of 60 Vbeta primers and 13 Jbeta primers. Original methodology: Later analysis identified some 88 million unique TCR beta chains, approximately 11 million shared. Assay used: immunoSEQ multiplex PCR; TCRdb lists only in-frame clones, some missing. Clone size and the V and J calls come from that table; the DNA yielded D and trimming. The sample shows about 130,000 clones, about 71% of them seen only once. The TCR originated in a woman in her sixties or seventies in good health and CMV-seropositive. The genes are TRBV18 and TRBJ2-3, with D perhaps TRBD1 (5 bases). The sequenced sample was PBMCs. CDR3 sequence reads: CASSRTTDTQYF. As DNA, the CDR3 is TGTGCCAGCTCACGGACAACAGATACGCAGTATTTT.